The sequence of this T cell receptor (beta chain) was determined in a study of blood T cell repertoires in COVID-19. On the study more broadly: The United States, Italy and Spain were the sources of the acute and convalescent COVID-19 samples. PBMCs, B-cell-depleted T cells, or T cells provided the cDNA or gDNA that made up the material.

Trimming took 1 base from V and 10 from J, leaving 16 bases between them. The CDR3 is made up of 14 amino acids. Per germline, CDR1 LGHDT and CDR2 YNNKEL (reference sequence). Methods used by the authors: Researchers report that nucleated cell counts were estimated from reference gene primer amplification. Method: immunoSEQ multiplex PCR; TCRdb's copy keeps in-frame clones and lacks some. That table gives V, J and clone size, and the DNA gave D and trimming. The sample contains around 30,000 clones, under 95% of which appear only once. This clonotype was obtained from a man aged 70 or older with active or convalescent COVID-19. This chain uses TRBV3-1 (or the pseudogene TRBV3-2) with TRBJ1-1, with D possibly TRBD1 on 6 matching bases. The sequenced sample consisted of peripheral blood. The CDR3 sequence: CASSQGDNRAGAFF. The DNA for the CDR3 is TGTGCCAGCAGCCAAGGAGATAACAGGGCAGGAGCTTTCTTT.